Sequencing of this T cell receptor (beta chain) was carried out in a study of regulatory T cells in long-lasting Graves disease (dated by TCRdb to the early 2020s). As for the study more broadly: Antithyroid drugs had been taken for less than 3 months by newly diagnosed Graves' disease patients. Persistent Graves' disease patients were compared with newly diagnosed Graves' disease patients by peripheral blood TCR sequencing and RNA sequencing. The study took place in China and was registered as a clinical trial. A total of 35 or so samples underwent TCR sequencing: roughly 13 from persistent and roughly 20 from newly diagnosed Graves' disease patients. What the work shows at the level of the full study, not this receptor alone: The study examined only peripheral blood because the primary lesion, thyroid tissue, could not be accessed. The small sample size was acknowledged by the authors as a limitation that may reduce accuracy. TRBV28, TRBJ1-2 and TRBJ2-5 were preferentially used in persistent disease, while TRBV20-1 and TRBJ2-1 were favored in newly diagnosed disease. Persistent patients shared more public clonotypes among themselves (over 2,500) than newly diagnosed patients did (about 1,000). Only the TCR beta chain was sequenced and analyzed. Lower TCR Shannon entropy and fewer highly expanded clones were observed in persistent Graves' disease patients than in newly diagnosed patients, which suggested clonal expansion.

The table lists this clonotype with many counts. Its antigen remains undetermined. No per-base quality is available; no much larger clone lies one base away. The method was multiplex PCR. The sample was run on an Illumina HiSeq 4000. TCR beta libraries were built with iRepertoire HTBI primers and Arm-PCR amplification of CDR3 regions. Before sequencing, the PCR products went through gel purification. The paper's processing steps were these. A total of 62 TRBV and 14 TRBJ segments were identified across samples and were used for gene usage analysis of CDR3 amino acid clonotypes. COPE and FqMerger were used to merge filtered high-quality paired reads into contigs. BLAST was used to align contigs to the IMGT TRBV, TRBD and TRBJ reference genes, and CDR3 was defined following IMGT. Highly expanded clones were defined as clonotypes with a frequency above 0.1%. Shannon entropy was used to measure repertoire diversity, and the Gini coefficient was used to measure V-J evenness. Clonotypes shared by more than one individual were considered public. TCRdb ran its own pipeline on the public reads, namely fastp trimming at Q25 and MiXCR clone calling, and kept in-frame beta chains. Records with the same CDR3 protein are collapsed into one entry carrying the most frequent genes and DNA. TCRdb, rather than the study authors, made the V and J calls. Within this sample are 400,000 to 550,000 distinct CDR3 sequences, with under 15% of them counted one time only. Jointly, the top ten make up 16% of the sample.

Its CDR3 holds 16 amino acids, cysteine through phenylalanine. The only DNA kept is the CDR3, 48 bases in frame from the first base. Based on the germline V gene (reference sequence), the CDR1 and CDR2 sequences are SEHNR and FQNEAQ. Trimming leaves V shorter by 5 bases and J shorter by 3 bases, with the junction holding 12 bases beyond the gene matches. Interpreted using the paper, the time point label stands for: newly diagnosed GD, antithyroid drugs for less than 3 months. For both TCR sequencing and RNA sequencing, RNA was extracted from PBMCs in TRIzol. The diagnosis of Graves' disease followed American Thyroid Association guidelines. Patients for the study were recruited at an endocrinology department in Xi'an, China. Each patient gave about 10 milliliters of peripheral blood, collected in an EDTA anticoagulant tube. Ficoll Paque Plus density gradient separation was used to isolate PBMCs, and no further T cell sorting was done. An Agilent 2100 Bioanalyzer and agarose gel were used to check RNA quality, while a NanoDrop 2000 measured RNA concentration.

The same specimen was also included in a second study, on T cells in Graves' hyperthyroidism and ophthalmopathy. As the second study states: A patient counted as having stable Graves' hyperthyroidism if no progression to ophthalmopathy occurred over 18 months of follow-up. The hyperthyroidism patients were between 18 and 65 years old and newly diagnosed, with a disease duration of less than 2 months. The study excluded patients with uncontrolled infections, other autoimmune diseases, pregnancy or lactation. Diagnoses were established on the basis of clinical symptoms, serum thyroxine and TRAb, thyroid ultrasound, and orbital computed tomography. The first round of RT-PCR for the TCR CDR3 was performed with the HTBI primer set and the Qiagen OneStep RT-PCR kit. Most expanded thyroid clonotypes (frequency above 0.001) were also detected in blood, suggesting blood repertoires may reflect thyroid immune responses. Ophthalmopathy was separated from stable hyperthyroidism by a 13 V-J signature model, with 85% to 90% sensitivity and around 81% specificity obtained in cross-validation and 80%/75% obtained in testing. During validation, the model predicted progression to ophthalmopathy a median of roughly 7.1 months ahead of onset, with almost 71% sensitivity and about 75% specificity. A discovery cohort of 95 to 100 patients, roughly 40 with Graves' ophthalmopathy and roughly 59 with stable Graves' hyperthyroidism, was used to find distinguishing TCR V-J signatures. Whether ophthalmopathy could be predicted prospectively was tested in an independent validation cohort made up of roughly 20 hyperthyroidism patients plus 17 patients who later progressed to ophthalmopathy. The roughly 91 discovery patients were randomly divided into training and test sets at a 7:3 ratio. In several Graves' hyperthyroidism patients, the study also compared T-cell repertoires from thyroid tissue with T-cell repertoires from blood. After blood sampling, hyperthyroidism patients were treated with methimazole at a starting dose of 30 mg daily, and ophthalmopathy patients were treated with high-dose intravenous methylprednisolone. The libraries were constructed in a second round of multiplex PCR and then size-selected and purified. Sequencing of the libraries was done on an Illumina HiSeq2000 using paired-end 100 bp reads. Raw data were processed with SOAPnuke, discarding reads with adapters, uncalled bases, mean Phred below 15, or no exact constant-primer or identifier match. High-quality paired reads were merged using COPE v1.2.5, and each unique nucleotide sequence was defined as a clonotype. MiTCR v1.1 was used to align clonotypes to the IMGT TRBV, TRBD and TRBJ reference segments. Only V-J combinations with frequency above 0.0001, covering 99% to 99.2% of repertoires, were analysed. A TCS score was defined as the ratio between F50 (clonal expansion) and ExV (chaos), using BLOSUM62-based TCRdist between CDR3 peptides within each V-J. Welch's t-statistics and random forest reduced around 510 V-J features to 13, which were used in a naive Bayes classifier (R e1071). No statistical method was used to fix the sample size in advance, and group allocation was not hidden from the investigators. The paper describes TCR Vbeta CDR3 sequencing of 140 or so peripheral blood samples, made up of roughly 45 ophthalmopathy patients, roughly 72 hyperthyroidism patients and 17 progressor patients.

The source material was peripheral blood mononuclear cells (PBMCs), sampled at new diagnosis, from a patient treated with antithyroid drugs. The clonotype was recovered from a woman aged 25 to 39 with Graves disease. Donor details come from another sample of the same person, matched by shared clones. The rearranged chain carries TRBV7-9 and TRBJ1-1; a stretch of 7 junction bases matches TRBD1. The CDR3: CASSPQIRQGDTEAFF. In nucleotides, the sequence is TGTGCCAGCAGCCCCCAGATAAGACAGGGTGACACTGAAGCTTTCTTT.